The T cell receptor beta chain described here comes from a study of response to subunit inactivated influenza vaccine. Study observations and caveats: Only a handful of new T cells, the authors suggested, are recruited with each seasonal influenza vaccination.

Concerning this clonotype itself: The antigen remains undetermined.

MiXCR, applied by TCRdb to the RT-PCR reads, yields one record per CDR3 protein. Here the sample spans around 480,000 distinct CDR3 sequences, approximately 15% being singletons. The receptor comes from a man aged 45 to 75 who received an inactivated influenza vaccine. The source was CD4+ T cells sorted from PBMCs, collected less than 30 months after vaccination.

The CDR3 DNA reads as TGCAGTGCTAGGAAGGGAAACCAAGAGACCCAGTACTTC. Amino acids: CSARKGNQETQYF. The chain uses TRBV20-1 and TRBJ2-5; no reliable D call. The CDR3 sequence is 13 residues long. V lost 3 bases and J 0 bases, leaving 8 bases between the germline ends. Germline CDR1 reads DFQATT; CDR2 reads SNEGSKA (reference sequence).